A single T cell receptor (beta chain) is shown here with its context. The antigen is undetermined. This was the immunoSEQ v3 assay. The data were produced by immunoSEQ multiplex PCR, yet TCRdb's version contains in-frame clones alone and is incomplete. The repertoire holds fewer than 30,000 clones, with less than 65% as singletons. These data are taken from a study of TIL therapy for anti-PD-1-resistant metastatic lung cancer. At the level of the study: Patients had a median age of about 50 years (range roughly 38-85).

Time point given: pre-treatment sample, taken before nivolumab and TIL therapy. The tumor samples were excised metastases, mostly pleural nodules or supraclavicular lymph nodes. Tumor harvest preceded PD-1/PD-L1 blockade, followed by nivolumab treatment. Findings and caveats of the study: TIL cultures after expansion showed higher clonality and lower diversity than baseline tumor (median 6% vs 31%). Many TIL product clones were absent from baseline tumor, suggesting clonal contraction.

The clonotype originates from a woman between 25 and 80 years old with non-small cell lung cancer. The sample in question was tumor tissue, obtained at baseline.

This CDR3 reads CASSLDRDNQPQHF. The CDR3 nucleotides read TGTGCCAGCAGCTTGGACAGGGATAATCAGCCCCAGCATTTT. The V and J genes are TRBV7-9 and TRBJ1-5, with 8 bases aligning to TRBD1. The ends lost 3 bases at V and 4 bases at J; junction bases unmatched: 2. This CDR3 has 14 amino acids. Germline CDR1 SEHNR, CDR2 FQNEAQ (reference sequence).